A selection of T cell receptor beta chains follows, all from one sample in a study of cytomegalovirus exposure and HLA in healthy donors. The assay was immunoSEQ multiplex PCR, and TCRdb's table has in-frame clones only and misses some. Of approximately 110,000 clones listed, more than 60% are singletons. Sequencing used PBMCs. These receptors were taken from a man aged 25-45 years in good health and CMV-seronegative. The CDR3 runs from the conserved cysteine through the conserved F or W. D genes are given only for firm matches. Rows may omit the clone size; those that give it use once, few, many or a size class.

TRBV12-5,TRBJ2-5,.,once,CASGLARETQYF,TGTGCTAGTGGTCTGGCCCGGGAGACCCAGTACTTC
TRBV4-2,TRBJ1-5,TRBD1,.,CASSHPGQNSNQPQHF,TGTGCCAGCAGCCACCCGGGACAGAATAGCAATCAGCCCCAGCATTTT
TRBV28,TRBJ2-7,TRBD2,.,CASSRGLAFPPYEQYF,TGTGCCAGCAGCAGGGGACTAGCATTTCCCCCCTACGAGCAGTACTTC
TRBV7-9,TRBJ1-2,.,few,CASSPTGSNYGYTF,TGTGCCAGCAGCCCTACAGGGTCTAACTATGGCTACACCTTC
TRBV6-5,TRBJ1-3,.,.,CASSYSSTGIGNTIYF,TGTGCCAGCAGTTACTCCTCTACAGGGATCGGAAACACCATATATTTT
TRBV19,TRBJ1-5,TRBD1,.,CASSIVLHASTGRNQPQHF,TGTGCCAGTAGTATAGTTCTTCATGCTTCGACAGGGCGCAATCAGCCCCAGCATTTT
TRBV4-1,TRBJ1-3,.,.,CASSLVGNTIYF,TGCGCCAGCAGCCTAGTCGGAAACACCATATATTTT
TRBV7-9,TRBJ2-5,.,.,CASSFHLAFQETQYF,TGTGCCAGCAGCTTCCACCTAGCGTTCCAAGAGACCCAGTACTTC
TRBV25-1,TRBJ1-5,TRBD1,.,CASSGDSGGPQHF,TGTGCCAGCAGCGGGGACAGCGGAGGACCCCAGCATTTT
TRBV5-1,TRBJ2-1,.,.,CASSPNTESGPSSYNEQFF,TGCGCCAGCAGCCCTAATACGGAAAGCGGCCCTAGCTCCTACAATGAGCAGTTCTTC
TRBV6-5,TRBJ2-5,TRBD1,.,CASSTGTGRETQYF,TGTGCCAGCAGTACCGGGACAGGGCGAGAGACCCAGTACTTC